This T cell receptor (beta chain) was sequenced in a study of blood T cell repertoires in COVID-19. Study summary: COVID-19 samples from acute and convalescent phases originated in the United States, Italy and Spain. T cells, B-cell-depleted T cells, or PBMCs provided the cDNA or gDNA that served as material.

Authors' methods: Counts of nucleated cells, estimated from reference gene primer amplification, were obtained. The assay was immunoSEQ multiplex PCR, and TCRdb's table has in-frame clones only and misses some. The V and J calls and the clone size are those of that table, but D and trimming were determined from the DNA. This sample has a few hundred thousand clones, with about 79% found just once. Germline CDR1 is ENHRY and CDR2 is SYGVKD. V shed 10 bases, J shed 6 bases, and the junction held 14 bases outside the gene matches. This CDR3 has 15 amino acids. The TCR was taken from a man aged 35 to 55 who had recovered from COVID-19. The material sequenced was peripheral blood. This rearrangement joins TRBV10-3 to TRBJ2-2; 7 bases align to TRBD2. CDR3 in amino acids: CATRKGGSGAGELFF. CDR3 in DNA: TGTGCCACCCGAAAGGGCGGGAGCGGGGCCGGGGAGCTGTTTTTT.